This T cell receptor beta chain was profiled in a study of shared clonotypes between healthy human individuals. Points from the study as a whole: The sharing of approximately 5.1% of naive CD4 clonotypes was seen across several donors. How much donors shared clonotypes was expected to be affected by sequencing depth.

Germline values: CDR1 SGDLS, CDR2 YYNGEE. The CDR3 has 14 residues. V was clipped by 7 bases and J by 0 bases; unmatched bases: 4. Produced via immunoSEQ multiplex PCR; TCRdb's table is partial and in-frame only. This sample has about 380,000 clones; about 96% occur once, and the top ten carry less than 0.35%. A note on this clone: Antigen specificity is unknown.

The chain joins TRBV9 to TRBJ1-3, with 7 bases fitting TRBD1. The sample taken for sequencing was memory CD8+ T cells sorted from blood. The subset: CD45RO+ cells pooled with CCR7-negative TemRA cells. This TCR derives from a man aged 25 to 45 in good health. CDR3 residues: CASGGQASGNTIYF. CDR3 sequence (DNA): TGTGCCAGCGGAGGACAGGCCTCTGGAAACACCATATATTTT.